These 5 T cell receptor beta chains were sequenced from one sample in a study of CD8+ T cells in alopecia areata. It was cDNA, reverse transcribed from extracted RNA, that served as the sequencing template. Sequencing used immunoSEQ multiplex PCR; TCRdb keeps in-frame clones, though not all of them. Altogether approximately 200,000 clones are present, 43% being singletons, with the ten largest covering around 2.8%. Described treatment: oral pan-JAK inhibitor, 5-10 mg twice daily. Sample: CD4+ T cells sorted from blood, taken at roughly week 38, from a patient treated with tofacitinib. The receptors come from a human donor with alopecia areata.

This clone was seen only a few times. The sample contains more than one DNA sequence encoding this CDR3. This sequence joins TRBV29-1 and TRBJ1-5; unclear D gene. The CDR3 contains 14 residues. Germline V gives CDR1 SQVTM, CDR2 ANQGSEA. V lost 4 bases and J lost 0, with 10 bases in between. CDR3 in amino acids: CSVGTANSNQPQHF. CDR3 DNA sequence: TGCAGCGTTGGGACTGCTAATAGCAATCAGCCCCAGCATTTT.

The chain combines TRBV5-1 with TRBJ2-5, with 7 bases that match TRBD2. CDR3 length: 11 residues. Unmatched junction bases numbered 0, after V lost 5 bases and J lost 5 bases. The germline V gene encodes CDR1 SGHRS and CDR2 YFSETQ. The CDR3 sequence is CASRGGETQYF. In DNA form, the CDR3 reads TGCGCCAGCAGGGGAGGGGAGACCCAGTACTTC.

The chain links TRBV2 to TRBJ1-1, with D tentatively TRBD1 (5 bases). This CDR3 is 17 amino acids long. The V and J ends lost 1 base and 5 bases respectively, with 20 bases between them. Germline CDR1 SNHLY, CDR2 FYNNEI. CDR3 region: CASSEERVGRKSTEAFF. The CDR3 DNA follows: TGTGCCAGCAGTGAAGAGAGGGTGGGACGTAAAAGTACTGAAGCTTTCTTT. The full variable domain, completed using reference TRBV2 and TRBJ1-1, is EPEVTQTPSHQVTQMGQEVILRCVPISNHLYFYWYRQILGQKVEFLVSFYNNEISEKSEIFDDQFSVERPDGSNFTLKIRSTKLEDSAMYFCASSEERVGRKSTEAFFGQGTRLTVV.

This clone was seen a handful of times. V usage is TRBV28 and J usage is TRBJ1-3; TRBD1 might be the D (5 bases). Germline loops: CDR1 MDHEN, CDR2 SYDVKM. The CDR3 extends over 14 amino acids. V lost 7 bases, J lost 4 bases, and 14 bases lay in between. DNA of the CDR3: TGTGCCAGCAATTTTGGGGCTGCAGGAAACACCATATATTTT. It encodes CASNFGAAGNTIYF.

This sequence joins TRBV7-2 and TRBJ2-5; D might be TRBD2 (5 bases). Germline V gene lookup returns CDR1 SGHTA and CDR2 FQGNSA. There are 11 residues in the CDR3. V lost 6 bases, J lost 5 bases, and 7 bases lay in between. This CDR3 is CASSLAETQYF. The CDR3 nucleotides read TGTGCCAGCAGTCTAGCTGAGACCCAGTACTTC.